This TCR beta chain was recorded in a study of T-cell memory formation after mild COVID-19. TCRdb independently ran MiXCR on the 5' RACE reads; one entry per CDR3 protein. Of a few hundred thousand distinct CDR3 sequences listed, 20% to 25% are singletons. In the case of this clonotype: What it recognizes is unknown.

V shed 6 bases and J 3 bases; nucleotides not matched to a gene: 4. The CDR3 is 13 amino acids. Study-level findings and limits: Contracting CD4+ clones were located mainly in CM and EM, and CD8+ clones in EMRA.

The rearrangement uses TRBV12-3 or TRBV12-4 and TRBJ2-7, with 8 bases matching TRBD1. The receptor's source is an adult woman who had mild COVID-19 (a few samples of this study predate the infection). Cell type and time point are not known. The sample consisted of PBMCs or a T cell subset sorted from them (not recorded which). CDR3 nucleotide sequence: TGTGCCAGCAGAGGGACAGGATTCTACGAGCAGTACTTC. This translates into CASRGTGFYEQYF.